This TCR beta chain was captured by sequencing in a study of T cell responses to AZD1222 COVID-19 vaccine. At the level of the study: Timing groups of about 4 and about 12 weeks for second doses were pooled. Study results and limitations: There were mostly white British donors and more females than males, and clonal diversity was possibly underestimated.

Turning to this clone: As yet, its antigen is unknown.

Repertoires were generated with immunoSEQ multiplex PCR, while TCRdb's copy carries only in-frame clones and drops some. The sample consists of fewer than 200,000 clones, approximately 88% of them appearing once. Germline CDR1 reads SGHRS; CDR2 reads YFSETQ. The CDR3 is made up of 14 amino acids. Deletions cut 0 bases from V and 7 bases from J, with 10 bases between. The chain employs TRBV5-1 and TRBJ2-2; D unresolved. Sequenced here: peripheral blood, sampled on day 0 of AZD1222 vaccination. This TCR derives from an adult in good health. CDR3: CASSLGRPGGELFF. The CDR3 bases are TGCGCCAGCAGCTTGGGCAGGCCCGGCGGGGAGCTGTTTTTT.